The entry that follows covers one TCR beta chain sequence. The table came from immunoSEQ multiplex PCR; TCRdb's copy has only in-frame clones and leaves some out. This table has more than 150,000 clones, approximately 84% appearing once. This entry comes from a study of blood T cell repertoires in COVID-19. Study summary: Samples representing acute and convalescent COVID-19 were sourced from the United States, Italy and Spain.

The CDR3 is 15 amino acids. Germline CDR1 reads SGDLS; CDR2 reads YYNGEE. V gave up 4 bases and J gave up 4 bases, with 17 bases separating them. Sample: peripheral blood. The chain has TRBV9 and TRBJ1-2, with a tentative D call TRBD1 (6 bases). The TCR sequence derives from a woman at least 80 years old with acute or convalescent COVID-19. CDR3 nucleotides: TGTGCCAGCAGCCCCGCCGGGGGGCGACCCTATGGCTACACCTTC. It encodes CASSPAGGRPYGYTF.